The 5 T cell receptor beta chains below all came from one sample that was sequenced in a study of cytomegalovirus exposure and HLA in healthy donors. With 60 Vbeta and 13 Jbeta primers, the PCR was carried out. Generated by immunoSEQ multiplex PCR, the TCRdb table keeps only in-frame clones and is missing some. The table has approximately 300,000 clones, approximately 84% seen once. The sequencing input was PBMCs. The source of these receptors is a woman in her thirties or forties in good health and CMV-seropositive.

The chain joins TRBV11-2 to TRBJ2-5, with 10 nucleotides matching TRBD1. V lost 5 bases to trimming and J lost 2 bases; unmatched junction nucleotides: 8. The CDR3 sequence is 16 residues long. Per the germline V gene, CDR1 is SGHAT and CDR2 is FQNNGV. The CDR3 protein is CASSMVGQGLQETQYF. The CDR3, as DNA: TGTGCCAGCAGCATGGTGGGACAGGGGTTACAAGAGACCCAGTACTTC.

With regard to this clone: The identical CDR3 is also encoded by other nucleotide sequences in the sample. The rearrangement joins TRBV5-6 to TRBJ2-7, with a weak D call TRBD1 (5 bases). Germline V CDR1 and CDR2: SGHDT, YYEEEE. Trimming removed 4 bases at V and 0 bases at J, with 11 bases between. This CDR3 is built from 14 residues. The CDR3 DNA is TGTGCCAGCAGCCTGACAGTGGGCTCCTACGAGCAGTACTTC. Translated, it gives CASSLTVGSYEQYF.

The chain recombines TRBV5-4 with TRBJ2-5; 8 bases align to TRBD2. V shed 4 bases and J 0 bases; nucleotides not matched to a gene: 11. This CDR3 has 17 residues. CDR1 is SGHNT and CDR2 is YYREEE in the germline V gene (reference sequence). The CDR3 spells CASSPGGGAKYQETQYF. The CDR3 DNA follows: TGTGCCAGCAGCCCCGGGGGGGGTGCGAAGTACCAAGAGACCCAGTACTTC.

The V gene is TRBV5-4, the J gene TRBJ1-1; TRBD1 might be the D (5 bases). CDR1 is SGHNT and CDR2 is YYREEE in the germline V gene (reference sequence). With 6 bases removed from V and 5 bases from J, the gap between germline ends came to 8 bases. The CDR3 is 11 amino acids. The DNA for the CDR3 is TGTGCCAGCATGACAGAGACTGAAGCTTTCTTT. Translating gives CASMTETEAFF.

The genes are TRBV30 and TRBJ1-6, with D perhaps TRBD1 (6 bases). V shed 0 bases and J shed 9 bases, with 12 bases lying between them. This CDR3 region has 14 residues. Germline CDR1 reads GTSNPN; CDR2 reads SVGIG (reference sequence). For the CDR3, the DNA is TGTGCCTGGAGTGTAGGGGGGGCCGGTTCACCCCTCCACTTT. Encoded protein: CAWSVGGAGSPLHF. The full variable domain, with the rest looked up from reference TRBV30 and TRBJ1-6, is SQTIHQWPATLVQPVGSPLSLECTVEGTSNPNLYWYRQAAGRGLQLLFYSVGIGQISSEVPQNLSASRPQDRQFILSSKKLLLSDSGFYLCAWSVGGAGSPLHFGNGTRLTVT.